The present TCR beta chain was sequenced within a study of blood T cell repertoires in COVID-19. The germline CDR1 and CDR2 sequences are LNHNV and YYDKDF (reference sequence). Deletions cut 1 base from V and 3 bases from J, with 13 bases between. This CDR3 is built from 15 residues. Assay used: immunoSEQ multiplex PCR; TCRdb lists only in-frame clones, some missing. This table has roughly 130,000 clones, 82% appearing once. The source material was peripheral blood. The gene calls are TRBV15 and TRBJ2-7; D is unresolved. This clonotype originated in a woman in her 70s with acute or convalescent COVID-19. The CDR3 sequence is CATSRGMGLRYEQYV. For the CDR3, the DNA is TGTGCCACCAGCAGAGGAATGGGCCTCCGCTACGAGCAGTACGTC.